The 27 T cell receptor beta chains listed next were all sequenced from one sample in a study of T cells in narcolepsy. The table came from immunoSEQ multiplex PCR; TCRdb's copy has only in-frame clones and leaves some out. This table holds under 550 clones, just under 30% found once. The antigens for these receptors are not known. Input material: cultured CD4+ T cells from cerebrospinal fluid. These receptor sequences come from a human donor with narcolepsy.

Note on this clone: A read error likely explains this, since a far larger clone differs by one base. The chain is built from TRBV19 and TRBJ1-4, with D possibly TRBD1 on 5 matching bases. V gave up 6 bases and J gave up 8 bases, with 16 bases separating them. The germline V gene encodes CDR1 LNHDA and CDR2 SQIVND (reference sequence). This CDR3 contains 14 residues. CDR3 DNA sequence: TGTGCCAGTAGGCTGGGACCCAAGGGAGAAAAACTGTTTTTT. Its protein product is CASRLGPKGEKLFF.

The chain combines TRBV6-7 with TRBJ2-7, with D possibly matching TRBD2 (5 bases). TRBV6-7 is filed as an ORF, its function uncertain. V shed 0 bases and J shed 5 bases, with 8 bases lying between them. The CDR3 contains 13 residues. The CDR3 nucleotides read TGTGCCAGCAGTTACTCCACCGGGAACGAGCAGTACTTC. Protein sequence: CASSYSTGNEQYF.

The CDR3 loop reads CASSPPRRGPYNEQFF. The CDR3 nucleotides read TGTGCCAGCTCACCACCCCGACGGGGTCCCTACAATGAGCAGTTCTTC. This chain connects TRBV2 to TRBJ2-1; D is possibly TRBD2 (5 bases). The V end was cut by 8 bases, the J end by 2 bases, with 19 bases between. From germline, CDR1 is SNHLY and CDR2 FYNNEI. CDR3 length equals 16 residues.

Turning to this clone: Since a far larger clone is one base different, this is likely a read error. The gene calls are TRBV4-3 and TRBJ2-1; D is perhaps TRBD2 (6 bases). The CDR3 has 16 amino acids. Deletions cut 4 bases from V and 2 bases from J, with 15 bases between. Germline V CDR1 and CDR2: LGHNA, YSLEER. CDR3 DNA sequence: TGCGCCAGCAGCCGATCGTGTAGCGGAGCCTACAATGAGCAGTTCTTC. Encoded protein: CASSRSCSGAYNEQFF.

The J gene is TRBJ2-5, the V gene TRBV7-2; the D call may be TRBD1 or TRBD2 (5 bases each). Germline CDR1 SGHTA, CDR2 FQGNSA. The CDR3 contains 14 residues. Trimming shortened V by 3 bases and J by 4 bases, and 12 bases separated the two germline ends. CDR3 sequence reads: CASSFGPRGETQYF. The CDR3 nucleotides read TGTGCCAGCAGCTTCGGGCCGAGGGGAGAGACCCAGTACTTC.

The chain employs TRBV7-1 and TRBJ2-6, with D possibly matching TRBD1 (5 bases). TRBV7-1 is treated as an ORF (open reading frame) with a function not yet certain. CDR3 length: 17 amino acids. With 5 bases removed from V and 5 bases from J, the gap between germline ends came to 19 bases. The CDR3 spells CASSPPAGQSRANVLTF. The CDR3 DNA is TGTGCCAGCAGCCCTCCGGCAGGACAAAGTCGGGCCAACGTCCTGACTTTC.

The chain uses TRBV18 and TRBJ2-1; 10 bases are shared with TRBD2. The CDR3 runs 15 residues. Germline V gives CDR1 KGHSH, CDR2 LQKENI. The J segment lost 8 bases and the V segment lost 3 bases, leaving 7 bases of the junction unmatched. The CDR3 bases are TGTGCCAGCTCACCCTGTCTAGCGGGAGTCCATGAGCAGTTCTTC. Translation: CASSPCLAGVHEQFF.

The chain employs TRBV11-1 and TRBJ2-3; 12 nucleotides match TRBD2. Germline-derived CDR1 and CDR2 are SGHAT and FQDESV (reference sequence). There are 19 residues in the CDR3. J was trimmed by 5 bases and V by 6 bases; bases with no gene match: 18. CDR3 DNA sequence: TGTGCCAGCAGACCCACAGCTGCGGGGCTAGCGGGAGGGGTAGATACGCAGTATTTT. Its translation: CASRPTAAGLAGGVDTQYF.

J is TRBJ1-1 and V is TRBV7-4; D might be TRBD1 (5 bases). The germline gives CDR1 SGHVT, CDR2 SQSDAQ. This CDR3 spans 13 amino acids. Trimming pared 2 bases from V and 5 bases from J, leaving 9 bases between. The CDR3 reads CASSLIDRTEAFF. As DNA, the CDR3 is TGTGCCAGCAGCTTAATAGACAGAACTGAAGCTTTCTTT.

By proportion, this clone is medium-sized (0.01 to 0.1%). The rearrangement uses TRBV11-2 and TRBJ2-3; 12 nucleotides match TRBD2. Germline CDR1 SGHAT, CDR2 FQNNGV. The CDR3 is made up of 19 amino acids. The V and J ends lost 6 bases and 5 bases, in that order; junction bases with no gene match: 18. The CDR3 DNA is TGTGCCAGCAGACCCACAGCTGCGGGGCTAGCGGGAGGGGTAGATACGCAGTATTTT. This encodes CASRPTAAGLAGGVDTQYF.

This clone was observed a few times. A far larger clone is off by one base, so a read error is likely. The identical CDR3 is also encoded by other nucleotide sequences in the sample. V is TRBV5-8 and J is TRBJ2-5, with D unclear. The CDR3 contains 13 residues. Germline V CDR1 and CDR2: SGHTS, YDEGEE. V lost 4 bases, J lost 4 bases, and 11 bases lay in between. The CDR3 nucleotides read TGTGCCAGCAGCCAACAATTCGGAGAGACCCAGTACTTC. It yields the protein CASSQQFGETQYF.

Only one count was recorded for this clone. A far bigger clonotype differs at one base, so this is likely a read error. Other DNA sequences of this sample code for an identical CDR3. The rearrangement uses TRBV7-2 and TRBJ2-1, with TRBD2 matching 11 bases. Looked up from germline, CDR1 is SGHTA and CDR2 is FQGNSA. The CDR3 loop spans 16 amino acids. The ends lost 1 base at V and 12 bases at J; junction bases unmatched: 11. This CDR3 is CASSLEETSGIGRQFF. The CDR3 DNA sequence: TGTGCCAGCAGCTTAGAAGAGACTAGCGGGATTGGGCGGCAGTTCTTC. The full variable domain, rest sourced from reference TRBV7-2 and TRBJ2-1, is GAGVSQSPSNKVTEKGKDVELRCDPISGHTALYWYRQSLGQGLEFLIYFQGNSAPDKSGLPSDRFSAERTGGSVSTLTIQRTQQEDSAVYLCASSLEETSGIGRQFFGPGTRLTVL.

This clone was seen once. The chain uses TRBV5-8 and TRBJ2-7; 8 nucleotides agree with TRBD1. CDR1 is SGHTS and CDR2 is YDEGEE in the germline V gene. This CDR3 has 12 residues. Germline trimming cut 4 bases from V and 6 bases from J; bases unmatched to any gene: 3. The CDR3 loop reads CASSRDRGEQYF. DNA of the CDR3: TGTGCCAGCAGCCGTGACAGGGGCGAGCAGTACTTC.

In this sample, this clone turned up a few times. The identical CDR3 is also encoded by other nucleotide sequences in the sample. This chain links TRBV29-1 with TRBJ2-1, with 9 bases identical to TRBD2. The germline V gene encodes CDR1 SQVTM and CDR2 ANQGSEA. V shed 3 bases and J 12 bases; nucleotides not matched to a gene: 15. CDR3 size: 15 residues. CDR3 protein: CSVERGLAGTGGQFF. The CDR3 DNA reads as TGCAGCGTTGAGCGGGGGCTAGCGGGAACGGGGGGGCAGTTCTTC.

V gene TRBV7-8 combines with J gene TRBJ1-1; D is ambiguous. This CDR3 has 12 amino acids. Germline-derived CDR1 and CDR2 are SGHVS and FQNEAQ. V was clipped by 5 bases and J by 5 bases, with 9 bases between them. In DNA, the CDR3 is TGTGCCAGCAGCCAATCGAGGACTGAAGCTTTCTTT. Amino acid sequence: CASSQSRTEAFF. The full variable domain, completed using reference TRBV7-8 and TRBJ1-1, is GAGVSQSPRYKVAKRGQDVALRCDPISGHVSLFWYQQALGQGPEFLTYFQNEAQLDKSGLPSDRFFAERPEGSVSTLKIQRTQQEDSAVYLCASSQSRTEAFFGQGTRLTVV.

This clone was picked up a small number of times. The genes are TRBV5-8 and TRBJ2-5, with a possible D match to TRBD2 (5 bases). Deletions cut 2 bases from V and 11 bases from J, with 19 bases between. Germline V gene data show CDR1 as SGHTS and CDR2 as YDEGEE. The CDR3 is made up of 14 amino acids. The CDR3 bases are TGTGCCAGCAGCTTCGGGGAAAACCCGGACGGGCAGTACTTC. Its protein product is CASSFGENPDGQYF.

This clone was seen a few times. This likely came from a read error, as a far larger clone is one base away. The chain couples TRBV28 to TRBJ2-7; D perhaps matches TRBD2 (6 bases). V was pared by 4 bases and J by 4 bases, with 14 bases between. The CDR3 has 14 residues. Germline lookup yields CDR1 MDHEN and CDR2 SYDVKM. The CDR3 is CASSSVGTPYEQYF. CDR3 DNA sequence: TGTGCCAGCAGTTCCGTCGGGACTCCATACGAGCAGTACTTC.

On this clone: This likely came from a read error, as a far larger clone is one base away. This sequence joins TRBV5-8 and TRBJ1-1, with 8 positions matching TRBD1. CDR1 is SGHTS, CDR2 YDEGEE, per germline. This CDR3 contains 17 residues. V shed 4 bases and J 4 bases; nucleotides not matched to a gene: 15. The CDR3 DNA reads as TGTGCCAGCAGCCCTGGGATCAGGGGGCGGGAGTCCACTGAAGCTTTCTTT. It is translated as CASSPGIRGRESTEAFF.

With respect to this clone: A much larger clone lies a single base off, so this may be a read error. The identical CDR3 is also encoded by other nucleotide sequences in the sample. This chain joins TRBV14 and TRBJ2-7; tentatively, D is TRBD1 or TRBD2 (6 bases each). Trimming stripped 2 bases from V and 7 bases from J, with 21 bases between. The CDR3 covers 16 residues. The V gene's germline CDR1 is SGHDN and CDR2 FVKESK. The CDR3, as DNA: TGTGCCAGCAGCCAACTAGGGCGGGCAGGGGCGGGGGAGCAGTACTTC. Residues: CASSQLGRAGAGEQYF.

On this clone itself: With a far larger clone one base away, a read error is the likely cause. The CDR3 region has the DNA TGTGCCTGGAGCCATAGATGGGGGTGGGCCGACAGGGCCAATCAGCCCCAGCATTTT. Protein: CAWSHRWGWADRANQPQHF. The chain couples TRBV30 to TRBJ1-5, with TRBD1 matching over 7 bases. Trimming took 3 bases from V and 3 from J; bases not matched to a gene: 20. The CDR3 has 19 residues. From germline, CDR1 is GTSNPN and CDR2 SVGIG (reference sequence).

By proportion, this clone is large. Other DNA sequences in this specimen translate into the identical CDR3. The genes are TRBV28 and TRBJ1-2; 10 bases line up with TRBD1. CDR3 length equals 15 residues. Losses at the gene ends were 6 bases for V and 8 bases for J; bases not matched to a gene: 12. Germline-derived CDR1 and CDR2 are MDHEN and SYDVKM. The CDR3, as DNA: TGTGCCAGCAGATTAGCGGGGGACAGGGGTCACGGCTACACCTTC. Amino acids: CASRLAGDRGHGYTF.

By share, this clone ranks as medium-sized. The CDR3 loop reads CASSFGENPDGQYF. CDR3 coding DNA: TGTGCCAGCAGCTTCGGGGAAAACCCGGACGGGCAGTACTTC. The V call is TRBV11-3, the J call TRBJ2-7, with D perhaps TRBD2 (5 bases). V shed 3 bases and J shed 9 bases, with 18 bases lying between them. There are 14 residues in the CDR3. CDR1 SGHNT and CDR2 YENEEA come from the germline V gene.

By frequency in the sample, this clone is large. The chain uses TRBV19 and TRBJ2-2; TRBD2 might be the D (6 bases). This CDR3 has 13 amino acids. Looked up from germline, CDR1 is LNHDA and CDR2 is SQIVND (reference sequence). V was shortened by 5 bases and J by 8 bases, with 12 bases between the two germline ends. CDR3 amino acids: CASSQSGGGELFF. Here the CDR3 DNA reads TGTGCCAGTAGTCAGAGCGGAGGGGGGGAGCTGTTTTTT.

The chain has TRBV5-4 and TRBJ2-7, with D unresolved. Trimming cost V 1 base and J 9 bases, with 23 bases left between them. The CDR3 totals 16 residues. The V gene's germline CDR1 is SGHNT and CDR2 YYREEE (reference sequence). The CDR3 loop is CASSLWQVNAIRGQYF. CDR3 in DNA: TGTGCCAGCAGCTTGTGGCAGGTCAATGCCATACGAGGGCAGTACTTC.

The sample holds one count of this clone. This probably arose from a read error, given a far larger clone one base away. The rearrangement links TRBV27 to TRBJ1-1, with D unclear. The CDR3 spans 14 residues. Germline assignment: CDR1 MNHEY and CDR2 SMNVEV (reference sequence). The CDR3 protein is CASSFTTGLTEASF. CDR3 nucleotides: TGTGCCAGCAGTTTTACGACCGGGTTGACTGAAGCTTCCTTT.

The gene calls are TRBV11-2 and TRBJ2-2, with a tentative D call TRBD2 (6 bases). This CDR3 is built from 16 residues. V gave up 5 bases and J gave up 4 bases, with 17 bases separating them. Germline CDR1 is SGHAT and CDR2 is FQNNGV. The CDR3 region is CASSRSGGAGTGELFF. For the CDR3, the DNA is TGTGCCAGCAGCCGCTCCGGAGGGGCAGGCACCGGGGAGCTGTTTTTT.

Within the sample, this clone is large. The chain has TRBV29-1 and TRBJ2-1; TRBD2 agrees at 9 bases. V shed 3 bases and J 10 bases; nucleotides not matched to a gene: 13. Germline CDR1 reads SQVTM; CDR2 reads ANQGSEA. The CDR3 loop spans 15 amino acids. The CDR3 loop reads CSVERGLAGTGEQFF. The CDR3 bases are TGCAGCGTTGAGCGGGGGCTAGCGGGAACTGGGGAGCAGTTCTTC.